Listed here are 5 T cell receptor beta chains from one sample, sequenced in a study of T cell responses to AZD1222 COVID-19 vaccine. This table comes from immunoSEQ multiplex PCR, and its TCRdb copy is limited to in-frame clones, with some not included. This table holds roughly 150,000 clones, less than 90% found once. The specimen was peripheral blood, collected after recovery from COVID-19. The receptor set was obtained from an adult who had recovered from COVID-19.

V usage is TRBV13 and J usage is TRBJ2-7; 7 bases line up with TRBD2. J lost 0 bases, V lost 3 bases, and 2 bases had no gene match. The CDR3 spans 14 residues. CDR1 and CDR2 (germline): PRHDT, FYEKMQ (reference sequence). CDR3 region: CASSFAGASYEQYF. The CDR3 DNA sequence: TGTGCCAGCAGCTTTGCGGGAGCCTCCTACGAGCAGTACTTC.

This chain links TRBV5-1 with TRBJ2-7; TRBD1 agrees at 11 bases. The CDR3 has 14 residues. V trimming: 4 bases; J trimming: 3 bases; junction bases outside the gene matches: 3. The germline V gene has CDR1 SGHRS and CDR2 YFSETQ. The CDR3 loop reads CASSPGQGVYEQYF. The CDR3 DNA sequence: TGCGCCAGCAGCCCGGGACAGGGGGTCTACGAGCAGTACTTC.

V usage is TRBV27 and J usage is TRBJ1-1; tentative D call: TRBD1 (5 bases). CDR1 is MNHEY, CDR2 SMNVEV, per germline (reference sequence). V lost 3 bases and J 5 bases, leaving 10 bases between the germline ends. The length of the CDR3 is 13 residues. The CDR3 is CASSFQGKTEAFF. As DNA, the CDR3 is TGTGCCAGCAGTTTTCAGGGCAAGACTGAAGCTTTCTTT.

J is TRBJ2-7 and V is TRBV9; 10 nucleotides align to TRBD1. After removal of 3 bases from V and 2 bases from J, the junction contained 11 bases not matched to a gene. The V gene's germline CDR1 is SGDLS and CDR2 YYNGEE. This CDR3 region has 17 residues. The CDR3 nucleotides read TGTGCCAGCAGCGCCTCCTTCGGGACAGGGGCTACCTACGAGCAGTACTTC. This encodes CASSASFGTGATYEQYF. Based on the CDR3 plus reference TRBV9 and TRBJ2-7, the full variable domain is DSGVTQTPKHLITATGQRVTLRCSPRSGDLSVYWYQQSLDQGLQFLIQYYNGEERAKGNILERFSAQQFPDLHSELNLSSLELGDSALYFCASSASFGTGATYEQYFGPGTRLTVT.

This chain links TRBV7-3 with TRBJ1-6; no definite D call. CDR3 length: 13 residues. Germline V gene lookup returns CDR1 SGHTA and CDR2 FQGTGA. Trimming cost V 4 bases and J 7 bases, with 8 bases left between them. The CDR3 is CASSYSANSPLHF. DNA for the CDR3: TGTGCCAGCAGCTACAGCGCAAATTCACCCCTCCACTTT.